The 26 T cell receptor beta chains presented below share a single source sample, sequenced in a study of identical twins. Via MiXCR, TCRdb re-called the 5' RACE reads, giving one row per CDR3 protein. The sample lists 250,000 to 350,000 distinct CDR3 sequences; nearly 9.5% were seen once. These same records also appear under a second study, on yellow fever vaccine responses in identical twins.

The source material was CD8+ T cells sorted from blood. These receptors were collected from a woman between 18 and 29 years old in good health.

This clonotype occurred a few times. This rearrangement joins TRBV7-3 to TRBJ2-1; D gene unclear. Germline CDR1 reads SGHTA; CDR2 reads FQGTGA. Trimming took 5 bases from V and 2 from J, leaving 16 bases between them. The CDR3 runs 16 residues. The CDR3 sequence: CASSPSRNSAYNEQFF. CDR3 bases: TGTGCCAGCAGCCCAAGCCGCAACAGCGCCTACAATGAGCAGTTCTTC.

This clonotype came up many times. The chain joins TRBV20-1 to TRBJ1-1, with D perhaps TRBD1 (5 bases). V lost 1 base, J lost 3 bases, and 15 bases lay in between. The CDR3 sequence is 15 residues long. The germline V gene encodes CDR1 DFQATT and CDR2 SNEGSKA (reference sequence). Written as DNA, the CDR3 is TGCAGTGCTAGAGGGGGGGGTGAGTCTTACACTGAAGCTTTCTTT. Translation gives CSARGGGESYTEAFF.

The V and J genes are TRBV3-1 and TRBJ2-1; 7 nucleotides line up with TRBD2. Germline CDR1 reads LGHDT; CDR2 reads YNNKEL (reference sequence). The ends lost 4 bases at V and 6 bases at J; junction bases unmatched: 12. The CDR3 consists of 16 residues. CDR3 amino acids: CASSPPRGRVSNEQFF. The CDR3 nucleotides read TGTGCCAGCAGCCCCCCCCGGGGGAGGGTCTCCAATGAGCAGTTCTTC.

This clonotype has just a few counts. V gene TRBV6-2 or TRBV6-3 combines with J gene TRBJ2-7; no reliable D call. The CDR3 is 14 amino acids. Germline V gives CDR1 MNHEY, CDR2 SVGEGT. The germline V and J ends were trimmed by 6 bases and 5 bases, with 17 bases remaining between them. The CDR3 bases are TGTGCCAGCAGCCACACGGGCATCATCAACGAGCAGTACTTC. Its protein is CASSHTGIINEQYF.

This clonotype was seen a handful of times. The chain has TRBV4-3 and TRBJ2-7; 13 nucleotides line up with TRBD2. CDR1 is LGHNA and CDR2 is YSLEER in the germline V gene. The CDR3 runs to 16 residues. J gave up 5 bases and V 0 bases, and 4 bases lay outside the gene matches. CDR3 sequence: CASSQEWGLAGNEQYF. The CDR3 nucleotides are TGCGCCAGCAGCCAAGAGTGGGGACTAGCGGGAAACGAGCAGTACTTC.

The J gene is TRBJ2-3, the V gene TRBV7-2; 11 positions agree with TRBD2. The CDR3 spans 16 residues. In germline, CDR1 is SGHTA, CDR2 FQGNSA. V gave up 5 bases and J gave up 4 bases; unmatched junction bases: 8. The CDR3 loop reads CASSTTSGSFSDTQYF. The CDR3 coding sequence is TGTGCCAGCAGCACAACTAGCGGGAGCTTTTCAGATACGCAGTATTTT.

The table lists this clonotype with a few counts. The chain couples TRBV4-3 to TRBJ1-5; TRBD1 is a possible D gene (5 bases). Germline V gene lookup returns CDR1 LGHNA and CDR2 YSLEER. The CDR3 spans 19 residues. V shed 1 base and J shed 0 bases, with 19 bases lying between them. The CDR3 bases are TGCGCCAGCAGCCAAGGTCCCGGAGGGTCAGGGAATAGCAATCAGCCCCAGCATTTT. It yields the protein CASSQGPGGSGNSNQPQHF.

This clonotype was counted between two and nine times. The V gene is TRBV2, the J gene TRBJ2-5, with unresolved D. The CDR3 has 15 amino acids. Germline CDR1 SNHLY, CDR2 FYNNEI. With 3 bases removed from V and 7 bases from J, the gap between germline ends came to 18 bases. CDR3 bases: TGTGCCAGCAGTGAGGGTCTTCTCATGGGCGGGACCCAGTACTTC. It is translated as CASSEGLLMGGTQYF.

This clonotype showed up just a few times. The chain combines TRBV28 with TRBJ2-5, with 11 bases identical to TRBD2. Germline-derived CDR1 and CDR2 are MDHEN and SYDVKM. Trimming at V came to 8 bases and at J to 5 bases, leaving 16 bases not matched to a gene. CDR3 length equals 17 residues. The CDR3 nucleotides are TGTGCCAGCGAGGAGGTAGCGGGGGGGCAGATAAGGGAGACCCAGTACTTC. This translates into CASEEVAGGQIRETQYF.

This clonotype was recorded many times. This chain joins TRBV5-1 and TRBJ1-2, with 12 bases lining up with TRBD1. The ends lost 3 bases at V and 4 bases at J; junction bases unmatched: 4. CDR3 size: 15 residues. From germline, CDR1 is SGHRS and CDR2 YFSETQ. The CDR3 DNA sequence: TGCGCCAGCAGCTGGGGACAGGGGGCAAGCTATGGCTACACCTTC. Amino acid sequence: CASSWGQGASYGYTF.

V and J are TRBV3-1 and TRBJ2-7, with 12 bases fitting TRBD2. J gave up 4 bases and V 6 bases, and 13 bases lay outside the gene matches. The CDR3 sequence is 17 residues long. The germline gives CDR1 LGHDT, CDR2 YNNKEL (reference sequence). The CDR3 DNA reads TGTGCCAGCAGTCGACTGATCCGGACTAGCGGGGTGTACGAGCAGTACTTC. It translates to CASSRLIRTSGVYEQYF.

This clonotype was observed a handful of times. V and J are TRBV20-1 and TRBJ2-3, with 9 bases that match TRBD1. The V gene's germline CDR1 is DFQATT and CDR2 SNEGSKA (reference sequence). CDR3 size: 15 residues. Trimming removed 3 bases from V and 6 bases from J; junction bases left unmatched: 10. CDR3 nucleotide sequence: TGCAGTGCTAGGACCACAGGGGGCGGTCTGGATACGCAGTATTTT. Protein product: CSARTTGGGLDTQYF.

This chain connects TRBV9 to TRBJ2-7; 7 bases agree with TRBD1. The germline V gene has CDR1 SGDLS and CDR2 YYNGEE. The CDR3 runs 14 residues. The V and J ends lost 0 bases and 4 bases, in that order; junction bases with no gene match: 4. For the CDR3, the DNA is TGTGCCAGCAGCGTAGTGGCAGGGGGTTACGAGCAGTACTTC. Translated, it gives CASSVVAGGYEQYF.

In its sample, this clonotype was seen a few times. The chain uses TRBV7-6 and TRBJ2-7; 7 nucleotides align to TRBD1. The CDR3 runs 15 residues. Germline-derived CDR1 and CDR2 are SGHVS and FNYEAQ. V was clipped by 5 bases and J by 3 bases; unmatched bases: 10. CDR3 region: CASSPGAGTDYEQYF. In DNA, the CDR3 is TGTGCCAGCAGCCCAGGCGCCGGGACAGACTACGAGCAGTACTTC.

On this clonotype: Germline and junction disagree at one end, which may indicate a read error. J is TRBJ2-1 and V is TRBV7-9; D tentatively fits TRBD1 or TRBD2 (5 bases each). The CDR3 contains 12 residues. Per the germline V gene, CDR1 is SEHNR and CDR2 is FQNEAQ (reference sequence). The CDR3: CASSQGPIEQSF. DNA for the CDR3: TGTGCCAGCAGCCAGGGACCAATAGAGCAGTCCTTC. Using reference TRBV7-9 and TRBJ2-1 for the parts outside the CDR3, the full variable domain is DTGVSQNPRHKITKRGQNVTFRCDPISEHNRLYWYRQTLGQGPEFLTYFQNEAQLEKSRLLSDRFSAERPKGSFSTLEIQRTEQGDSAMYLCASSQGPIEQSFGPGTRLTVL.

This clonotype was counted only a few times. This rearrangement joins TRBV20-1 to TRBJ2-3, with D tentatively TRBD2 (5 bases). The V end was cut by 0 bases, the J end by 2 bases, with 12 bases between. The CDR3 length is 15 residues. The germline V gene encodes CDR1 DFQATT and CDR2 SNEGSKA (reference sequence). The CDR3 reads CSARDPLGITDTQYF. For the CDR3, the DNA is TGCAGTGCTAGAGATCCACTAGGCATCACAGATACGCAGTATTTT.

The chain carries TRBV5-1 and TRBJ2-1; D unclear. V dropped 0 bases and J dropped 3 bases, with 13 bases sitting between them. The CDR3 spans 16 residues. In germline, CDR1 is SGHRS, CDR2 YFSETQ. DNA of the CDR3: TGCGCCAGCAGCTTGGCCTATACAAGGAACTACAATGAGCAGTTCTTC. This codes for CASSLAYTRNYNEQFF.

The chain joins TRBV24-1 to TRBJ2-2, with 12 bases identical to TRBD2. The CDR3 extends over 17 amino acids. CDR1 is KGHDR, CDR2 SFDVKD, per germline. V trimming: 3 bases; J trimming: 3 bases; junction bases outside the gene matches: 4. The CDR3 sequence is CATSDRTSGAHTGELFF. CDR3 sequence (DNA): TGTGCCACCAGTGATCGGACTAGCGGGGCGCACACCGGGGAGCTGTTTTTT.

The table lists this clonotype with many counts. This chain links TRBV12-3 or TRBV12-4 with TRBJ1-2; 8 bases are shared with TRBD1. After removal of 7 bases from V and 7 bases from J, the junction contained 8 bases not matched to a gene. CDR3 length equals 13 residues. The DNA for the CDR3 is TGTGCCAGCACCCTCGGACAGGGTCGTGGCTACACCTTC. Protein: CASTLGQGRGYTF.

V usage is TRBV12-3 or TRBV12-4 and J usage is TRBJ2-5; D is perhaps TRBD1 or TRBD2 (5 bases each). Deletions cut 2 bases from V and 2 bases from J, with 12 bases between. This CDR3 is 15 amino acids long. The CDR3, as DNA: TGTGCCAGCAGTTTATTCGGGGCAGGGCAAGAGACCCAGTACTTC. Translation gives CASSLFGAGQETQYF.

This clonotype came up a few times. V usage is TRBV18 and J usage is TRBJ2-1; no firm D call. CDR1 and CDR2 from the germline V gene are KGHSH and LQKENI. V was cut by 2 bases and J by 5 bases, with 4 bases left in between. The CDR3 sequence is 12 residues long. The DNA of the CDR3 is TGTGCCAGCTCACCATCCGACAATGAGCAGTTCTTC. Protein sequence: CASSPSDNEQFF.

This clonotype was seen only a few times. The CDR3 sequence: CASVVPSGELFF. The CDR3 DNA reads as TGTGCCAGCGTCGTCCCGTCGGGGGAGCTGTTTTTT. The chain carries TRBV6-2 or TRBV6-3 and TRBJ2-2; D remains unclear. V shed 8 bases and J shed 8 bases, with 12 bases lying between them. This CDR3 comprises 12 residues. Per germline, CDR1 MNHEY and CDR2 SVGEGT.

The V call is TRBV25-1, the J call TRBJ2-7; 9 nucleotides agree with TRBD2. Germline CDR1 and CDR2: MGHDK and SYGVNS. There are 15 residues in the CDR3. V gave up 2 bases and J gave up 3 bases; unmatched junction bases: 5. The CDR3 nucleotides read TGTGCCAGCAGTGAACGGGCTAGCGGGGTCTACGAGCAGTACTTC. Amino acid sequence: CASSERASGVYEQYF.

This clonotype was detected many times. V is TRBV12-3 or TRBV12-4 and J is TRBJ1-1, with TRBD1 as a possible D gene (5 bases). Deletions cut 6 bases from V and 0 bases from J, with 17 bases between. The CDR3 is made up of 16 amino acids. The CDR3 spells CASSNLGGGMNTEAFF. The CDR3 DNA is TGTGCCAGCAGCAACTTAGGTGGGGGGATGAACACTGAAGCTTTCTTT.

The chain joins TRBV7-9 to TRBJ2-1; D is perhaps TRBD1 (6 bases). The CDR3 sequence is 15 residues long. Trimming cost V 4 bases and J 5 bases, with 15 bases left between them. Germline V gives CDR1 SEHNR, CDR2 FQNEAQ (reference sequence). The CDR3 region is CASSSQLWTDNEQFF. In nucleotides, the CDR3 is TGTGCCAGCAGCTCTCAACTCTGGACAGACAATGAGCAGTTCTTC.

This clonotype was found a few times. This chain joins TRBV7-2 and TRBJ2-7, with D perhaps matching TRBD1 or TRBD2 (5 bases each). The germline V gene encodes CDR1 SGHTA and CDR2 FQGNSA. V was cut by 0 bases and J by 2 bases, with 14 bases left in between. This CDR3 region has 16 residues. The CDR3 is CASSLALGERAYEQYF. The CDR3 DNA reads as TGTGCCAGCAGCTTAGCGCTGGGGGAACGGGCCTACGAGCAGTACTTC.